This T cell receptor (beta chain) is drawn from a study of T-cell reconstitution after alpha-beta-depleted transplantation in children. This clonotype was found a few times. Germline CDR1 and CDR2: PRHDT and FYEKMQ (reference sequence). This CDR3 contains 15 residues. Trimming removed 2 bases at V and 0 bases at J, with 11 bases between. A TCRbeta library incorporating unique molecular identifiers was prepared. TCRdb re-called the PCR reads with MiXCR, one entry per CDR3 protein. The sample lists about a million distinct CDR3 sequences; 25% to 35% were seen once. The clonotype comes from a boy under two years old who had a stem cell transplant for SCID, so the T cells may come from the graft donor. The chain couples TRBV13 to TRBJ2-7, with a possible D match to TRBD2 (6 bases). Sequenced material: PBMCs, mostly from graft donor cells, taken 360 days after TCRalphabeta/CD19-depleted stem cell transplant. In DNA form, the CDR3 reads TGTGCCAGCAGCTTAAGGGGACTGGCCTCCTACGAGCAGTACTTC. Its translation: CASSLRGLASYEQYF.